This TCR beta chain was profiled in a study of PD-1 blockade in classical Hodgkin lymphoma. Each patient relapsed following autologous stem cell transplantation, and prior brentuximab vedotin exposure differed. V lost 5 bases, J lost 5 bases, and 5 bases stayed unmatched. The CDR3 is made up of 14 amino acids. The germline V gene has CDR1 SGHNT and CDR2 YENEEA. Sequencing was performed with immunoSEQ multiplex PCR; in TCRdb, only in-frame clones are kept and a portion is missing. The data contain roughly 25,000 clones, around 69% of them seen just once; the ten biggest clones take up approximately 10%. Whole-study findings and limits: Significant TCR diversity gains by C4D1 occurred in CD4+ but not CD8+ cells. Newly diagnosed and completely responding patients shared comparable baseline diversity.

This clone has a handful of counts. Antigen: not known. This TCR was sampled from a human donor with classical Hodgkin lymphoma. The starting material was peripheral blood mononuclear cells (PBMCs), obtained before the second cycle of nivolumab. This chain connects TRBV11-3 to TRBJ1-1, with 10 bases that match TRBD1. CDR3 nucleotides: TGTGCCAGCAGCAGGGGACAGGGGAGTACTGAAGCTTTCTTT. Amino acid sequence: CASSRGQGSTEAFF.